The rows below give T cell receptor beta chains drawn from one sample of a study of shared clonotypes between healthy human individuals. Measured with immunoSEQ multiplex PCR; TCRdb has only the in-frame clones, and not every one. The sample holds more than 2 million clones, over 85% seen once. What was sequenced was naive CD8+ T cells from PBMCs. The receptors stem from a man aged 18 to 30 in good health. Some clones in this sample may be carry-over from other donors' samples. Both conserved end residues are part of each CDR3. D genes are given only for firm matches. Some rows mark clone size as missing; the rest say once, few, many or name a class of expanded clone.

CDR3aa	CDR3nt	abundance	j_gene	v_gene	d_gene
CASTKRDPTDTQYF	TGTGCCAGCACTAAGCGGGACCCCACAGATACGCAGTATTTT	NA	TRBJ2-3	TRBV7-8	TRBD2
CASSLARRNTGELFF	TGTGCCAGCAGTTTGGCCAGGAGGAACACCGGGGAGCTGTTTTTT	NA	TRBJ2-2	TRBV27	NA
CASSFDRTGEQYF	TGTGCCAGCAGCTTTGACAGAACAGGCGAGCAGTACTTC	NA	TRBJ2-7	TRBV7-6	NA
CASSAGPTSGNTIYF	TGTGCCAGCAGCGCCGGGCCCACCTCTGGAAACACCATATATTTT	NA	TRBJ1-3	TRBV9	NA
CASAPWTADYGYTF	TGTGCCAGCGCTCCCTGGACGGCCGACTATGGCTACACCTTC	NA	TRBJ1-2	TRBV27	NA
CASTDGTGNTEAFF	TGTGCCAGTACCGACGGGACGGGGAACACTGAAGCTTTCTTT	NA	TRBJ1-1	TRBV19	NA
CASSGLGGVQLDEQYF	TGTGCCAGCAGTGGTCTGGGGGGCGTACAGTTGGACGAGCAGTACTTC	NA	TRBJ2-7	TRBV2	NA
CASSLVPPSGKTDTQYF	TGTGCCAGCAGCTTAGTCCCCCCTAGCGGTAAAACAGATACGCAGTATTTT	NA	TRBJ2-3	TRBV7-6	TRBD2
CASSGTGTGGVWASGRGPYEQYF	TGCGCCAGCAGTGGGACCGGGACAGGGGGCGTTTGGGCTAGCGGGAGGGGTCCCTACGAGCAGTACTTC	NA	TRBJ2-7	TRBV10-2	NA
CASSYRDEQYF	TGTGCCAGCAGCTACAGGGACGAGCAGTACTTC	NA	TRBJ2-7	TRBV11-2	NA
CASSLFSGAHGYTF	TGTGCCAGCAGTTTATTCTCGGGGGCGCATGGCTACACCTTC	NA	TRBJ1-2	TRBV28	NA
CASSPITPSPGHEQFF	TGCGCCAGCAGCCCAATTACCCCCTCCCCGGGGCATGAGCAGTTCTTC	once	TRBJ2-1	TRBV4-1	NA
CASGFLNSGSGTGELFF	TGTGCTAGTGGTTTCCTGAATAGCGGGAGTGGAACCGGGGAGCTGTTTTTT	NA	TRBJ2-2	TRBV12-5	TRBD2
CASTLAGGRDEQFF	TGTGCCAGCACGTTAGCGGGAGGGCGGGATGAGCAGTTCTTC	NA	TRBJ2-1	TRBV13	TRBD2
CAISEVDRSYNEQFF	TGTGCCATCAGTGAGGTGGATCGCTCCTACAATGAGCAGTTCTTC	NA	TRBJ2-1	TRBV10-3	NA
CASREVAGGMETQYF	TGTGCCAGCCGCGAAGTAGCGGGAGGAATGGAGACCCAGTACTTC	NA	TRBJ2-5	TRBV5-4	TRBD2
CATSGTLNTEAFF	TGTGCTACATCCGGGACACTCAACACTGAAGCTTTCTTT	once	TRBJ1-1	TRBV19	NA
CASSYSEGLYGYTF	TGTGCCAGCAGTTACTCGGAGGGACTATATGGCTACACCTTC	NA	TRBJ1-2	TRBV6-5	NA
CASSTILLAGGEDEQFF	TGTGCCAGTAGTACCATCTTACTAGCGGGAGGAGAGGATGAGCAGTTCTTC	NA	TRBJ2-1	TRBV19	TRBD2
CASSPSSGGAEAFF	TGTGCCAGCAGCCCCTCTTCGGGGGGCGCTGAAGCTTTCTTT	few	TRBJ1-1	TRBV2	NA
CASRTLEGYTF	TGTGCCAGCAGGACCCTCGAGGGCTACACCTTC	NA	TRBJ1-2	TRBV6-5	NA
CASSLEAAGYGYTF	TGTGCCAGCAGCTTAGAGGCGGCAGGCTATGGCTACACCTTC	NA	TRBJ1-2	TRBV7-9	NA
CASSLGQGGDEQFF	TGTGCCAGCAGTTTAGGGCAGGGGGGAGATGAGCAGTTCTTC	NA	TRBJ2-1	TRBV27	NA
CASSSDGTAGKTQYF	TGTGCCAGCAGTTCAGATGGGACAGCCGGAAAGACCCAGTACTTC	NA	TRBJ2-5	TRBV27	TRBD1
CATIYTSGTRHF	TGTGCCACCATATATACTAGCGGGACTCGGCACTTC	NA	TRBJ2-7	TRBV7-2	TRBD2
CASSPGTSGSFRNEQFF	TGTGCCAGCAGCCCTGGGACTAGCGGGAGTTTTAGGAATGAGCAGTTCTTC	NA	TRBJ2-1	TRBV28	TRBD2
CASSLFGSDIQYF	TGTGCCAGCAGCCTATTCGGATCCGACATTCAGTACTTC	NA	TRBJ2-4	TRBV11-2	NA
CASSFANSYGYTF	TGTGCCAGCAGTTTTGCTAACTCCTATGGCTACACCTTC	once	TRBJ1-2	TRBV27	NA
CASSLEGAWGTGWNEQFF	TGTGCCAGCAGCTTAGAAGGGGCTTGGGGGACAGGGTGGAATGAGCAGTTCTTC	once	TRBJ2-1	TRBV7-9	TRBD1
CATAPRQGGIYGYTF	TGTGCCACCGCCCCACGACAGGGGGGGATATATGGCTACACCTTC	NA	TRBJ1-2	TRBV6-5	TRBD1
CASSLRLWNEQFF	TGTGCCAGCAGTTTGAGACTGTGGAATGAGCAGTTCTTC	NA	TRBJ2-1	TRBV6-4	NA
CASSLGRVVDADTQYF	TGTGCCAGCAGCTTGGGGCGGGTGGTGGACGCAGATACGCAGTATTTT	NA	TRBJ2-3	TRBV5-5	NA
CASRSTGMNTEAFF	TGTGCCAGCAGAAGTACAGGGATGAACACTGAAGCTTTCTTT	NA	TRBJ1-1	TRBV2	NA
CSVEGQGSTNEQFF	TGCAGCGTTGAAGGACAGGGGAGCACCAATGAGCAGTTCTTC	NA	TRBJ2-1	TRBV29-1	TRBD1
CASSLAGTSF	TGTGCCAGCAGCTTAGCGGGCACCTCCTTT	NA	TRBJ1-1	TRBV7-9	NA
CASSVEGSSGNTIYF	TGTGCCAGCAGCGTAGAAGGCAGTTCTGGAAACACCATATATTTT	NA	TRBJ1-3	TRBV9	NA
CASSRLAGARDEQFF	TGTGCCAGCAGCAGACTAGCGGGAGCTCGGGATGAGCAGTTCTTC	NA	TRBJ2-1	TRBV6-1	TRBD2
CASSGEKNRDREEQFF	TGTGCCAGCAGTGGGGAAAAAAACCGGGACAGAGAGGAGCAGTTCTTC	NA	TRBJ2-1	TRBV25-1	TRBD1
CASSMRDRGRDEQYF	TGTGCCAGTAGTATGAGGGACAGGGGTCGCGACGAGCAGTACTTC	NA	TRBJ2-7	TRBV19	TRBD1
CATSSGTGIGNEQFF	TGTGCCACCAGCAGCGGGACAGGGATAGGGAATGAGCAGTTCTTC	NA	TRBJ2-1	TRBV15	TRBD1
CASSLVAGGDNEQFF	TGCGCCAGCAGCTTGGTTGCGGGAGGCGACAATGAGCAGTTCTTC	NA	TRBJ2-1	TRBV5-1	TRBD2
CASSFASGTGELFF	TGTGCCAGCAGTTTCGCTAGCGGGACCGGGGAGCTGTTTTTT	NA	TRBJ2-2	TRBV6-5	TRBD2
CASSILHYLGGNQPQHF	TGTGCCAGTAGTATTTTACACTACCTGGGAGGGAATCAGCCCCAGCATTTT	NA	TRBJ1-5	TRBV19	NA
CASSTLAGVRNEQFF	TGTGCCAGTAGTACCCTAGCGGGAGTTCGTAATGAGCAGTTCTTC	NA	TRBJ2-1	TRBV19	TRBD2
CASSHGLAGGPAETQYF	TGTGCCAGCAGCCACGGACTAGCGGGAGGGCCTGCGGAGACCCAGTACTTC	NA	TRBJ2-5	TRBV7-6	TRBD2
CASSLSSQETQYF	TGTGCCAGCAGTTTGAGTAGTCAAGAGACCCAGTACTTC	NA	TRBJ2-5	TRBV28	NA
CASSNRGSAKNIQYF	TGTGCCAGCAGCAACAGGGGTTCCGCCAAAAACATTCAGTACTTC	NA	TRBJ2-4	TRBV11-2	TRBD1
CASSLVQGPTYEQYF	TGTGCCAGCAGCTTAGTACAGGGACCCACCTACGAGCAGTACTTC	NA	TRBJ2-7	TRBV7-9	NA
CASSYEAGVLYEQFF	TGTGCCAGCAGTTACGAAGCGGGAGTTTTATATGAGCAGTTCTTC	NA	TRBJ2-1	TRBV7-3	TRBD2
CASTGGRRPIHEQYF	TGTGCCAGTACGGGCGGGAGGCGGCCCATCCACGAGCAGTACTTC	NA	TRBJ2-7	TRBV19	TRBD2
CASIADRGLNEQYF	TGTGCCAGCATCGCGGACAGGGGGCTCAACGAGCAGTACTTC	once	TRBJ2-7	TRBV6-6	TRBD1
CASRDGTSYEQYF	TGTGCCAGCAGGGACGGGACCTCCTACGAGCAGTACTTC	NA	TRBJ2-7	TRBV27	NA
CASSPITEFYGYTF	TGTGCCAGCAGCCCTATAACAGAGTTCTATGGCTACACCTTC	NA	TRBJ1-2	TRBV11-2	NA
CASSQDTSGRYAGELFF	TGCGCCAGCAGCCAAGATACTAGCGGGAGATATGCCGGGGAGCTGTTTTTT	NA	TRBJ2-2	TRBV4-1	TRBD2
CASSASRRGNYEQYF	TGTGCCAGTAGTGCATCACGGCGGGGAAACTACGAGCAGTACTTC	NA	TRBJ2-7	TRBV19	NA
CASKDLPEQYF	TGTGCCAGCAAGGACTTGCCCGAGCAGTACTTC	NA	TRBJ2-7	TRBV6-1	NA
CATSRTHPSGLPYNEQFF	TGTGCCACCAGCAGAACCCACCCTTCGGGACTCCCTTACAATGAGCAGTTCTTC	NA	TRBJ2-1	TRBV15	NA
CASSIDGRGLNQPQHF	TGTGCCAGTAGTATAGACGGACGGGGGCTTAATCAGCCCCAGCATTTT	NA	TRBJ1-5	TRBV19	NA
CASSSRTGGDYGYTF	TGTGCCAGCAGCTCAAGGACAGGGGGAGACTATGGCTACACCTTC	NA	TRBJ1-2	TRBV7-8	TRBD1